This T cell receptor beta chain emerged from a study of Graves' ophthalmopathy and Graves' hyperthyroidism. About the research overall: Cases classed as stable hyperthyroidism had no ophthalmopathy within 18 months of follow-up.

The CDR3 has 15 residues. CDR1 and CDR2 (germline): DFQATT, SNEGSKA (reference sequence). Beta-chain TCR CDR3 regions were amplified from RNA transcripts. HTBI-primed first-round RT-PCR preceded second-round multiplex PCR. MiXCR, applied by TCRdb to the multiplex PCR reads, yields one record per CDR3 protein. Of 900,000 to 1,200,000 distinct CDR3 sequences listed, approximately 35% are singletons. Remarks on this clonotype: A much larger clone lies a single base off, so this may be a read error.

The sequence was collected from an adult man with Graves' hyperthyroidism. The source material was peripheral blood or thyroid tissue (not recorded which). V and J are TRBV20-1 and TRBJ2-5, with 8 bases that match TRBD2. The CDR3 here is CSARTRGAYQETRYF. CDR3 nucleotide sequence: TGCAGTGCTCGCACGCGGGGGGCGTACCAAGAGACCCGGTACTTC.